This section outlines one T cell receptor beta chain sequence together with its context. There are 14 residues in the CDR3. Germline V CDR1 and CDR2: SGHTA, FQGNSA. J gave up 6 bases and V 5 bases, and 6 bases lay outside the gene matches. This entry belongs to a study of blood T cell repertoires in COVID-19. On the study more broadly: Donors in the United States, Italy and Spain gave samples during acute or convalescent COVID-19.

Clones were sequenced by immunoSEQ multiplex PCR, and TCRdb holds only the in-frame ones, with some missing. The sample shows about 240,000 clones, 82% of them seen only once. Sequenced input: peripheral blood. This receptor was obtained from an elderly woman with COVID-19, enrolled during active disease. The V and J genes are TRBV7-2 and TRBJ2-7; 11 bases align to TRBD1. In nucleotides, the CDR3 is TGTGCCAGCAGCCCGGACAGGGGGCCGCGCGAGCAGTACTTC. As protein: CASSPDRGPREQYF.